Each of the 20 T cell receptor beta chains below was sequenced from the same sample in a study of PD-1 blockade in classical Hodgkin lymphoma. There was relapse after autologous stem cell transplantation in every patient, and there was variation in brentuximab vedotin exposure. Some clones are missing from TCRdb's copy, which holds only in-frame ones; the method was immunoSEQ multiplex PCR. The sample records more than 55,000 clones, approximately 90% being singletons. Sequenced material: peripheral blood mononuclear cells (PBMCs), taken before the second cycle of nivolumab. Receptors originate from a human donor with classical Hodgkin lymphoma.

The chain is built from TRBV30 and TRBJ1-1; tentatively, D is TRBD1 (6 bases). V lost 2 bases, J lost 11 bases, and 21 bases lay in between. The CDR3 extends over 14 amino acids. Per the germline V gene, CDR1 is GTSNPN and CDR2 is SVGIG (reference sequence). CDR3 region: CAWSNKGGPEQAFF. The CDR3 region has the DNA TGTGCCTGGAGTAATAAGGGGGGTCCTGAGCAGGCTTTCTTT. The variable domain in full, completed from reference TRBV30 and TRBJ1-1, reads SQTIHQWPATLVQPVGSPLSLECTVEGTSNPNLYWYRQAAGRGLQLLFYSVGIGQISSEVPQNLSASRPQDRQFILSSKKLLLSDSGFYLCAWSNKGGPEQAFFGQGTRLTVV.

The V call is TRBV6-1, the J call TRBJ1-6; 9 bases align to TRBD1. Germline V gene lookup returns CDR1 MNHNS and CDR2 SASEGT. The length of the CDR3 is 14 residues. The trim removed 5 bases at V and 8 bases at J, leaving 4 bases unmatched. CDR3 sequence (DNA): TGTGCCAGCAGTCCACGACAGGGGGATTCACCCCTCCACTTT. This sequence encodes CASSPRQGDSPLHF.

The chain joins TRBV5-1 to TRBJ1-5, with unresolved D. The CDR3 length is 14 residues. Trimming left V 2 bases short and J 2 bases short, with 8 bases between. Germline CDR1 is SGHRS and CDR2 is YFSETQ. The CDR3 sequence is CASSLGRGNQPQHF. In DNA form, the CDR3 reads TGCGCCAGCAGCTTAGGACGTGGCAATCAGCCCCAGCATTTT.

The gene calls are TRBV5-1 and TRBJ1-5; 7 nucleotides agree with TRBD1. Germline V gives CDR1 SGHRS, CDR2 YFSETQ. The V segment lost 0 bases and the J segment 5 bases; nucleotides outside the gene matches: 5. The CDR3 runs 15 residues. DNA of the CDR3: TGCGCCAGCAGCTTGGTGTCAGGGGGAGATCAGCCCCAGCATTTT. It is translated as CASSLVSGGDQPQHF.

The chain is built from TRBV19 and TRBJ2-7, with D possibly TRBD2 on 5 matching bases. This CDR3 has 14 amino acids. Trimming pared 5 bases from V and 4 bases from J, leaving 15 bases between. The V gene's germline CDR1 is LNHDA and CDR2 SQIVND (reference sequence). This CDR3 reads CASSWAADEYEQYF. The CDR3 DNA sequence: TGTGCCAGTAGTTGGGCAGCGGACGAATACGAGCAGTACTTC.

Here the CDR3 reads CASRWGNTGELFF. The DNA for the CDR3 is TGTGCCAGCAGGTGGGGGAATACCGGGGAGCTGTTTTTT. V usage is TRBV7-9 and J usage is TRBJ2-2, with D possibly being TRBD1 or TRBD2 (5 bases each). The germline CDR1 and CDR2 sequences are SEHNR and FQNEAQ (reference sequence). The CDR3 is 13 amino acids. V lost 6 bases to trimming and J lost 5 bases, with 10 bases between them. Complete variable domain (other parts from reference TRBV7-9 and TRBJ2-2): DTGVSQNPRHKITKRGQNVTFRCDPISEHNRLYWYRQTLGQGPEFLTYFQNEAQLEKSRLLSDRFSAERPKGSFSTLEIQRTEQGDSAMYLCASRWGNTGELFFGEGSRLTVL.

The chain recombines TRBV10-3 with TRBJ1-5, with 8 bases fitting TRBD1. V shed 0 bases, J shed 4 bases, and the junction held 5 bases outside the gene matches. The CDR3 is made up of 16 amino acids. The germline CDR1 and CDR2 sequences are ENHRY and SYGVKD. CDR3 sequence: CAISESRTGPNQPQHF. CDR3 coding DNA: TGTGCCATCAGTGAGTCAAGGACAGGGCCTAATCAGCCCCAGCATTTT.

This chain links TRBV27 with TRBJ1-1; D unresolved. The CDR3 covers 12 residues. The V end lost 4 bases, the J end lost 6 bases, and 9 bases lay between the germline ends. Germline V lookup: CDR1 MNHEY, CDR2 SMNVEV (reference sequence). CDR3 nucleotides: TGTGCCAGCAGTTCCGGGTTAGCTGAAGCTTTCTTT. It specifies CASSSGLAEAFF.

This clone was counted between two and nine times. This sequence joins TRBV7-9 and TRBJ1-5; D perhaps matches TRBD1 (5 bases). Per germline, CDR1 SEHNR and CDR2 FQNEAQ (reference sequence). The CDR3 spans 14 residues. V dropped 5 bases and J dropped 7 bases, with 15 bases sitting between them. In DNA form, the CDR3 reads TGTGCCAGCAGCCGCCTGGGAGGGGACCAGCCCCAGCATTTT. This encodes CASSRLGGDQPQHF.

The rearrangement links TRBV30 to TRBJ1-2; TRBD1 might be the D (5 bases). The CDR3 loop spans 13 amino acids. CDR1 is GTSNPN, CDR2 SVGIG, per germline (reference sequence). Trimming took off 3 bases at V and 6 bases at J, with 14 bases between the two ends. CDR3 sequence (DNA): TGTGCCTGGAGCACCCCTCTGGGGCATGGCTACACCTTC. Its translation: CAWSTPLGHGYTF.

This clone showed up just once. The chain couples TRBV4-1 to TRBJ1-2, with D tentatively TRBD1 (5 bases). V shed 2 bases and J shed 4 bases, with 14 bases lying between them. The CDR3 runs 15 residues. Germline V gene sequence: CDR1 MGHRA, CDR2 YSYEKL. This CDR3 reads CASSQLPGPGYGYTF. The CDR3 DNA sequence: TGCGCCAGCAGCCAATTGCCAGGGCCTGGCTATGGCTACACCTTC.

This chain links TRBV7-9 with TRBJ2-7; D is tentatively TRBD1 or TRBD2 (6 bases each). CDR3 length: 14 amino acids. Trimming took off 3 bases at V and 1 base at J, with 10 bases between the two ends. Germline CDR1 is SEHNR and CDR2 is FQNEAQ (reference sequence). CDR3 nucleotides: TGTGCCAGCAGCTTTGAGGGGGGATCCTACGAGCAGTACTTC. This translates into CASSFEGGSYEQYF.

The CDR3 spells CASSHAGTGGYTF. CDR3 nucleotide sequence: TGTGCCAGTAGTCATGCAGGGACGGGAGGCTACACCTTC. V is TRBV19 and J is TRBJ1-2, with TRBD1 as a possible D gene (5 bases). Deletions cut 5 bases from V and 8 bases from J, with 15 bases between. Germline CDR1 is LNHDA and CDR2 is SQIVND (reference sequence). There are 13 residues in the CDR3.

The gene calls are TRBV5-1 and TRBJ2-2; 7 bases align to TRBD2. CDR3 size: 15 residues. V trimming: 1 base; J trimming: 5 bases; junction bases outside the gene matches: 5. Looked up from germline, CDR1 is SGHRS and CDR2 is YFSETQ. CDR3 in DNA: TGCGCCAGCAGCTTGCTCAGCGGGGATACCGGGGAGCTGTTTTTT. As protein: CASSLLSGDTGELFF.

DNA for the CDR3: TGTGCCAGCAGCTTAGTTGAGTACGAGCAGTACTTC. Amino acid sequence: CASSLVEYEQYF. The chain carries TRBV7-9 and TRBJ2-7, with D uncertain. Trimming cost V 1 base and J 4 bases, with 5 bases left between them. The CDR3 totals 12 residues. Germline V gene lookup returns CDR1 SEHNR and CDR2 FQNEAQ (reference sequence).

The chain's CDR3 is CASSEISNYGYTF. As DNA, the CDR3 is TGTGCCAGCAGTGAGATCTCTAACTATGGCTACACCTTC. The V call is TRBV2, the J call TRBJ1-2, with no clear D. Trimming pared 3 bases from V and 0 bases from J, leaving 5 bases between. Germline CDR1 SNHLY, CDR2 FYNNEI. The CDR3 has 13 amino acids.

V and J are TRBV5-1 and TRBJ2-5; D may match TRBD1 or TRBD2 (6 bases each). CDR1 SGHRS and CDR2 YFSETQ come from the germline V gene. The V and J ends lost 0 bases and 5 bases respectively, with 14 bases between them. The length of the CDR3 is 15 residues. DNA of the CDR3: TGCGCCAGCAGCTTGGCTTCGGGGGCAGGGGAGACCCAGTACTTC. Translation: CASSLASGAGETQYF.

This clone was seen a single time. This rearrangement joins TRBV10-1 to TRBJ2-3; D remains ambiguous. The CDR3 covers 11 residues. Germline V lookup: CDR1 WNHNN, CDR2 SYGVQD (reference sequence). Trimming stripped 6 bases from V and 9 bases from J, with 10 bases between. CDR3 amino acids: CASSPGETQYF. The CDR3 DNA sequence: TGCGCCAGCAGCCCCGGCGAGACGCAGTATTTT.

The chain combines TRBV30 with TRBJ1-1; D possibly corresponds to TRBD1 (6 bases). Germline V lookup: CDR1 GTSNPN, CDR2 SVGIG (reference sequence). The CDR3 loop spans 15 amino acids. V lost 3 bases and J lost 5, with 19 bases in between. CDR3 DNA: TGTGCCTGGAGCGCCTGGGACACCCGTGGGACTGAAGCTTTCTTT. It yields the protein CAWSAWDTRGTEAFF.

The rearrangement joins TRBV5-1 to TRBJ1-5, with TRBD1 matching over 7 bases. The V segment lost 0 bases and the J segment 6 bases; nucleotides outside the gene matches: 6. Germline V gene lookup returns CDR1 SGHRS and CDR2 YFSETQ. CDR3 length: 15 residues. CDR3 bases: TGCGCCAGCAGCTTGGAACAGGGGACGGGTCAGCCCCAGCATTTT. This gives the protein CASSLEQGTGQPQHF.